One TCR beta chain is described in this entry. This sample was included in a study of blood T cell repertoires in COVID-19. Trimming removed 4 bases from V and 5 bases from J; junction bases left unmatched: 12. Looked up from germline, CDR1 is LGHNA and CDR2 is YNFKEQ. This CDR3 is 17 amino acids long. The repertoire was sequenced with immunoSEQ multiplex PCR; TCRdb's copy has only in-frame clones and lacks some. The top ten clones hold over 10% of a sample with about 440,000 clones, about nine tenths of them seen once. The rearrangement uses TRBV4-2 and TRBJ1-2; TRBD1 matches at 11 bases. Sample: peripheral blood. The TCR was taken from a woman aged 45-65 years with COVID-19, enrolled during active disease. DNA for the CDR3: TGTGCCAGCAGCCCTGAAGGACAGGGGGCCGTATCGTATGGCTACACCTTC. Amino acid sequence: CASSPEGQGAVSYGYTF.